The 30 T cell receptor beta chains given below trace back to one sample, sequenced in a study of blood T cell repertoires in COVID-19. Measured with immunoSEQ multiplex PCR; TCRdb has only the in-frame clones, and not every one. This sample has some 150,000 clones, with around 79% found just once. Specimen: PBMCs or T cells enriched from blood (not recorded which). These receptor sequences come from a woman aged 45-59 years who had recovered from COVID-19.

This chain's CDR3 is CASTPRGGGNNQPQHF. The CDR3 nucleotides are TGTGCCAGCACCCCGAGGGGGGGAGGGAACAATCAGCCCCAGCATTTT. The chain employs TRBV7-8 and TRBJ1-5, with D perhaps TRBD1 (6 bases). The CDR3 covers 16 residues. Per germline, CDR1 SGHVS and CDR2 FQNEAQ. The V end was cut by 7 bases, the J end by 3 bases, with 19 bases between.

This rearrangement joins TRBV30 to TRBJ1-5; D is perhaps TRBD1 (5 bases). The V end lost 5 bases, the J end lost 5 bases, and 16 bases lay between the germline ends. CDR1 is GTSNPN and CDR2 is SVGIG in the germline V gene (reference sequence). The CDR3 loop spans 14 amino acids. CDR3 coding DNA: TGTGCCTGGGGACCAGACAGCTATGATCAGCCCCAGCATTTT. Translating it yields CAWGPDSYDQPQHF.

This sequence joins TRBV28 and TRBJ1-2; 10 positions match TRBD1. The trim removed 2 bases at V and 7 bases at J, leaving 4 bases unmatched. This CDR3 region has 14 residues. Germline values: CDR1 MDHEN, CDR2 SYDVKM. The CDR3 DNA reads TGTGCCAGCAGTTTAGACAGGGGGCAAGGTGGCTACACCTTC. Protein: CASSLDRGQGGYTF.

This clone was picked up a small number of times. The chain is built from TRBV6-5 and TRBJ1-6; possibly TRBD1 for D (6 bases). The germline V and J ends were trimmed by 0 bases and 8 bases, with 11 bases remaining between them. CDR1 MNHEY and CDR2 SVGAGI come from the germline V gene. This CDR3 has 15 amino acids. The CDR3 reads CASSYSNGGHSPLHF. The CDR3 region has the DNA TGTGCCAGCAGTTACTCTAACGGGGGGCATTCACCCCTCCACTTT.

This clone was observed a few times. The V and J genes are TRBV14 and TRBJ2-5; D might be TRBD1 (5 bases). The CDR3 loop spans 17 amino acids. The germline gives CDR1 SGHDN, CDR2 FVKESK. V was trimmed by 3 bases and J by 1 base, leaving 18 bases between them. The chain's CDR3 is CASSHPWGRARQETQYF. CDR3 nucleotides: TGTGCCAGCAGCCACCCGTGGGGCAGGGCCCGCCAAGAGACCCAGTACTTC.

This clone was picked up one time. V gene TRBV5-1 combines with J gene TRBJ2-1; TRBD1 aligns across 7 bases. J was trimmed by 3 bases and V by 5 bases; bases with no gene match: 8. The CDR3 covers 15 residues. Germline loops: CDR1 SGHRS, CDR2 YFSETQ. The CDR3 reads CASSTGEMGYNEQFF. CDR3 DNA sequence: TGCGCCAGCAGTACAGGGGAGATGGGCTACAATGAGCAGTTCTTC.

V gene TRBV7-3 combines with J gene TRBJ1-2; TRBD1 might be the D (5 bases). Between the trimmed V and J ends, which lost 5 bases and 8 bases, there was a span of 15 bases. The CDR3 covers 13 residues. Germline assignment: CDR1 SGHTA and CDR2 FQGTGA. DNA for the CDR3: TGTGCCAGCAGCCGTACAGGATATGTAGGCTACACCTTC. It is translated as CASSRTGYVGYTF.

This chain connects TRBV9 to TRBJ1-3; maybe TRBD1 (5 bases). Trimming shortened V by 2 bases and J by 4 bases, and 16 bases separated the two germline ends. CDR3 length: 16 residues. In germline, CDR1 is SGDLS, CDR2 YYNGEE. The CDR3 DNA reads TGTGCCAGCAGCGTTTTTTCACAGGTGGGGGGAAACACCATATATTTT. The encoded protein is CASSVFSQVGGNTIYF.

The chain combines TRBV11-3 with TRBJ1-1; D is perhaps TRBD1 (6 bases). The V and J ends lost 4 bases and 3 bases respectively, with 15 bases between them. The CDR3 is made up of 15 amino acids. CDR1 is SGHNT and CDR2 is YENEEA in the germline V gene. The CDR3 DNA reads TGTGCCAGCAGCTACCCTGGGGGCGCATACACTGAAGCTTTCTTT. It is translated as CASSYPGGAYTEAFF.

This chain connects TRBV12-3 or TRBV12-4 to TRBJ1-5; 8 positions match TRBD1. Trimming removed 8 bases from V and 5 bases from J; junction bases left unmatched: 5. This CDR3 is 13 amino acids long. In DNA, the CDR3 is TGTGCCAGCCGAACAGGGGGGTATCAGCCCCAGCATTTT. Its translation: CASRTGGYQPQHF.

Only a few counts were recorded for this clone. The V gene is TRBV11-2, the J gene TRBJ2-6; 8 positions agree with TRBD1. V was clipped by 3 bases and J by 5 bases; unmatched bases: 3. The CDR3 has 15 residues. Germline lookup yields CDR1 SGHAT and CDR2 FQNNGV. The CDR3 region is CASSFQGARANVLTF. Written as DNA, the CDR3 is TGTGCCAGCAGCTTCCAGGGGGCGCGGGCCAACGTCCTGACTTTC.

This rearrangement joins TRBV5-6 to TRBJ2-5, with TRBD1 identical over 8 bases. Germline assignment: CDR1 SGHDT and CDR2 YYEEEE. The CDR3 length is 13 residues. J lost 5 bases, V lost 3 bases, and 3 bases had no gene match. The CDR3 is CASSSGQEETQYF. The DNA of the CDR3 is TGTGCCAGCAGCTCGGGACAGGAGGAGACCCAGTACTTC.

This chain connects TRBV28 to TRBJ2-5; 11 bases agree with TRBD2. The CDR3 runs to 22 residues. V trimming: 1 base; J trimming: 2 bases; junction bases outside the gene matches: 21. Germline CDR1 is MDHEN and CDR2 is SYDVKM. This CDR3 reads CASSLSPGGSRVAGGKQETQYF. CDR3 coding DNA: TGTGCCAGCAGTTTATCCCCGGGAGGCTCCAGAGTAGCGGGAGGGAAGCAAGAGACCCAGTACTTC.

The CDR3 reads CAISEQTRGDQPQHF. The DNA for the CDR3 is TGTGCCATCAGTGAGCAAACGCGGGGAGATCAGCCCCAGCATTTT. The V and J genes are TRBV10-3 and TRBJ1-5; D unclear. The CDR3 has 15 amino acids. V dropped 2 bases and J dropped 5 bases, with 13 bases sitting between them. Per germline, CDR1 ENHRY and CDR2 SYGVKD.

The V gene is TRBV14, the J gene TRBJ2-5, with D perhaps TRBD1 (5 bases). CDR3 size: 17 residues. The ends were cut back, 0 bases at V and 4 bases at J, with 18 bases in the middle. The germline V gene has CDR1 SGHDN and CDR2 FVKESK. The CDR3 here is CASSQDNLGPLRETQYF. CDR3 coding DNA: TGTGCCAGCAGCCAAGATAATTTGGGGCCCCTCCGAGAGACCCAGTACTTC. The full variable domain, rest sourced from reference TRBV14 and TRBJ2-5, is EAGVTQFPSHSVIEKGQTVTLRCDPISGHDNLYWYRRVMGKEIKFLLHFVKESKQDESGMPNNRFLAERTGGTYSTLKVQPAELEDSGVYFCASSQDNLGPLRETQYFGPGTRLLVL.

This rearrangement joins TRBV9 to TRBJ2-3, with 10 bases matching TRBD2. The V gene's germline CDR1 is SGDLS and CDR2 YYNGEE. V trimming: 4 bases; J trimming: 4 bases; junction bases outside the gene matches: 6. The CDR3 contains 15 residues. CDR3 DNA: TGTGCCAGCAGCATATTAGCGGGAGGTGCAGATACGCAGTATTTT. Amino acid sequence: CASSILAGGADTQYF.

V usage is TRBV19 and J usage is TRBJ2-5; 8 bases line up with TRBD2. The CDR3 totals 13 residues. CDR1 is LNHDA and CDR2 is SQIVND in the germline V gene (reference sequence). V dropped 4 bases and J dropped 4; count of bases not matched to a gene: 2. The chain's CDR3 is CASSRGTRETQYF. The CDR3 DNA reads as TGTGCCAGTAGTAGGGGGACTAGAGAGACCCAGTACTTC.

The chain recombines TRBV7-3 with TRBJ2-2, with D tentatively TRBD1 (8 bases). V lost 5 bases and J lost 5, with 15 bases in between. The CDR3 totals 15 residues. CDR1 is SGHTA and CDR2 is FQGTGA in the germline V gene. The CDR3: CASSDHRGGTGELFF. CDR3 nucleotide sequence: TGTGCCAGCAGCGACCACAGGGGGGGAACCGGGGAGCTGTTTTTT.

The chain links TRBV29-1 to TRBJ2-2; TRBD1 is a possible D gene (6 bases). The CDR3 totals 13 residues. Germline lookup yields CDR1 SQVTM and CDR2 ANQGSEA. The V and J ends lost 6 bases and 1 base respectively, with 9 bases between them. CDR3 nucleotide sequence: TGCAGCGTCCTGACAGGGAACACCGGGGAGCTGTTTTTT. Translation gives CSVLTGNTGELFF.

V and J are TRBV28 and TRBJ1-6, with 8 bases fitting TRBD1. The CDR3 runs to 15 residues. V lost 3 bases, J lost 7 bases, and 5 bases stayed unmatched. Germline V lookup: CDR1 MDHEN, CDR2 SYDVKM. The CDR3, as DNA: TGTGCCAGCAGTTTTGCCAGGGGGCTCAATTCACCCCTCCACTTT. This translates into CASSFARGLNSPLHF.

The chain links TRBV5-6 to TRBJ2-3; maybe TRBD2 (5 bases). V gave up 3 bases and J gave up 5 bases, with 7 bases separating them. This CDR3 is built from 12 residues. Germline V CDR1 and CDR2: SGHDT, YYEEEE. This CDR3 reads CASSWGVDTQYF. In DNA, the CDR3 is TGTGCCAGCAGCTGGGGAGTAGATACGCAGTATTTT.

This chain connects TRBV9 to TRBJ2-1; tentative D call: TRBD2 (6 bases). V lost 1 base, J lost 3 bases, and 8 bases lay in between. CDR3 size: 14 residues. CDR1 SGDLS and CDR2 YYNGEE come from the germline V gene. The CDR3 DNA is TGTGCCAGCAGCGTATCCGGGAGCTACAATGAGCAGTTCTTC. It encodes CASSVSGSYNEQFF.

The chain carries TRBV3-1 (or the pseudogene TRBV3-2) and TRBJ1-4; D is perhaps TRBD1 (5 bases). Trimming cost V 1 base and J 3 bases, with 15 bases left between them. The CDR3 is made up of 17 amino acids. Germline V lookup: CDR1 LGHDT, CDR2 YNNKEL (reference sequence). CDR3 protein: CASSQVFKGLPNEKLFF. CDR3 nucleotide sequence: TGTGCCAGCAGCCAAGTTTTTAAGGGGCTGCCTAATGAAAAACTGTTTTTT.

This CDR3 is CASSQSGTGGVGTEAFF. The DNA of the CDR3 is TGTGCCAGCAGCCAATCCGGGACAGGGGGCGTTGGCACTGAAGCTTTCTTT. The chain recombines TRBV27 with TRBJ1-1, with TRBD1 identical over 12 bases. Trimming took 6 bases from V and 4 from J; bases not matched to a gene: 12. The germline gives CDR1 MNHEY, CDR2 SMNVEV (reference sequence). The length of the CDR3 is 17 residues.

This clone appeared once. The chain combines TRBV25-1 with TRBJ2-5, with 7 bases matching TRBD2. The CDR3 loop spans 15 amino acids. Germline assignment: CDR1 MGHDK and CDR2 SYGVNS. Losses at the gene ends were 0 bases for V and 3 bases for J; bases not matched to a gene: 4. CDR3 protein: CASSEYGGREETQYF. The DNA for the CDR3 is TGTGCCAGCAGTGAATACGGGGGGAGGGAAGAGACCCAGTACTTC.

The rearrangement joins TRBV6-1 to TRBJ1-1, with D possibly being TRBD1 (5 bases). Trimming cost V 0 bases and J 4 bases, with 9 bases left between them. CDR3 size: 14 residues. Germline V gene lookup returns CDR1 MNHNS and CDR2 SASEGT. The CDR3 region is CASSEAGGTTEAFF. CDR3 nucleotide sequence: TGTGCCAGCAGTGAAGCGGGGGGAACCACTGAAGCTTTCTTT.

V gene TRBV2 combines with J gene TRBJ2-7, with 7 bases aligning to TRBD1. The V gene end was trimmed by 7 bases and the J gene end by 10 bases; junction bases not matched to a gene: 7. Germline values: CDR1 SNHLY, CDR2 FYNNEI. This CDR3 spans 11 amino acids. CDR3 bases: TGTGCCAGCAATTACCGGGACAGTCAGTACTTC. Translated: CASNYRDSQYF.

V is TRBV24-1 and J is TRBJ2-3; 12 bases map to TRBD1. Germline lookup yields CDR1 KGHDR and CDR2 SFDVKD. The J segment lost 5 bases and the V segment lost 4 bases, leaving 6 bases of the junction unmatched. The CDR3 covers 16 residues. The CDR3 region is CATSETGTGGRDTQYF. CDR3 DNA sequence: TGTGCCACCAGTGAAACCGGGACAGGGGGCCGAGATACGCAGTATTTT.

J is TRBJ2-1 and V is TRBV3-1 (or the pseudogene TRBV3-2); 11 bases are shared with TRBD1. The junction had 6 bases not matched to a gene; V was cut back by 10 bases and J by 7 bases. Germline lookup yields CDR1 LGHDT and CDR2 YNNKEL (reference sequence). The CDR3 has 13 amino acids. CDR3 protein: CATGTGGDNEQFF. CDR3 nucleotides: TGTGCCACAGGGACAGGGGGTGATAATGAGCAGTTCTTC.

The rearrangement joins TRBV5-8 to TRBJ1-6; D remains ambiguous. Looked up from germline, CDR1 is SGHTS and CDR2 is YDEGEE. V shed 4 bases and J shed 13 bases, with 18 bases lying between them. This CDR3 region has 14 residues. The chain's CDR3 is CASSMQNREIPLHF. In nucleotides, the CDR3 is TGTGCCAGCAGCATGCAGAACAGAGAAATTCCCCTCCACTTT.